One T cell receptor (beta chain) is described in this entry. Its antigen is not yet known. There are no base qualities to consult, and no much larger clone falls within one base. The receptor library was made with the immunoSEQ multiplex PCR assay. For the multiplex PCR, a mixture combining 60 forward primers for TCR Vbeta segments and 13 reverse primers for TCR Jbeta segments was used. A multiplex PCR assay on genomic DNA amplified the CDR3 region of rearranged TCR beta genes. Amplified TCR beta libraries were sequenced as 87-base-pair reads on the Illumina HiSeq System. In the paper's pipeline: In a later analysis, some 80 million unique TCR beta chains were counted across the 500 to 850 repertoires, and about 10 million of these chains were shared by at least two donors. Raw reads were error-corrected and collapsed into unique sequences with a nearest-neighbor algorithm that merged closely related sequences to remove PCR and sequencing errors. V, D and J gene segments were assigned by aligning CDR3 sequences to IMGT reference sequences. For a sequence to be retained, a match of at least six nucleotides was required to both a V gene segment and a J gene segment. A rearrangement was called productive if the CDR3 had no stop codons and remained in frame with V and J, and every other rearrangement was called non-productive. CDR3 was defined by IMGT convention, running from the second conserved V-encoded cysteine to the conserved J-encoded phenylalanine. In an earlier analysis of around 570 of the donors, sequences lacking an unambiguous match to a single V gene segment were excluded. An earlier analysis of approximately 590 of the donors classified V segments as functional when productive rearrangements were above 56.7% and as segregating when the standard deviation between donors was above 5%. A statistical classification framework was developed to diagnose cytomegalovirus status using the catalog of TCR beta chain sequences. In a later analysis, TCR nucleotide sequences were compared against IMGT/GENE-DB human TR gene sequences so that V and J genes could be assigned. In a later analysis, CDR3 sequences and most-parsimonious VDJ recombination scenarios were assigned using the TCRdist pipeline. In a later analysis, each TCR beta chain was defined by its CDR3 amino acid sequence together with its V-gene family, and reads without a unique V-gene family were excluded. A later analysis removed 500 to 650 highly shared, low-generation-probability nucleotide sequences to deal with suspected cross-contamination and a sequencing artifact. In a later analysis, a clonal expansion index was calculated for each public chain from normalized within-repertoire ranks of inferred template counts. In a later analysis, generation probabilities were computed using a VDJ recombination model fitted to out-of-frame rearrangements, and the results were checked against IGoR. Hypergeometric tests were used in a later analysis to score TCR-TCR, TCR-HLA and TCR-CMV co-occurrence, with a repertoire-size bias correction applied to the TCR pairs. False discovery rates were estimated in a later analysis by permuting HLA or CMV assignments 20 times. In a later analysis, co-occurring TCRs were grouped using DBSCAN, and TCRdist sequence similarity was added for clustering within HLA-allele-positive subsets. Repertoires with fewer than 30,000 or more than 120,000 public chains were left out of co-occurrence clustering, as were about 5 repertoires with anomalous nucleotide sharing. TCRdb provides this immuneACCESS table in a form limited to in-frame rearrangements. Some clones are lacking; in checked studies, under half of them reflect an unresolved V gene, and why the rest are absent is not known. D and trimming come from the DNA, and the V and J calls and clone size come from that table. In this sample the table shows over 150,000 clones, over 70% of which occur a single time. The ten most abundant clones make up about 4% of the sample.

Via the germline V gene, CDR1 is SGHRS and CDR2 YFSETQ. Counted from cysteine to phenylalanine, this CDR3 has 13 amino acids. The entry retains the CDR3 DNA only, 39 bases that are in frame from base 1. Compared with germline, V lacks 6 bases and J lacks 1 base; bases without a gene match: 2. These data originate in a study of cytomegalovirus exposure and HLA in healthy donors (dated by TCRdb to 2017 to 2019). With respect to the entire study: An earlier analysis of 587 of the donors reported 276 Gb of sequence data and some 120 million unique TCR beta sequences from about 179 million T cells. The number of typed donors differed by locus: about 620-630 for A, B, C, DRB1 and DQB1; roughly 510 for DQA1; around 580 for DPA1; and 450 to 480 for DPB1. In the later analysis, no new phenotypic data were used to find candidate immune exposures; instead, reliance was placed on TCR beta sequences and their occurrence across donors. A later analysis re-examined previously published TCR beta repertoires from roughly 720 donors and added high-resolution HLA genotyping to investigate patterns of TCR occurrence. Of the approximately 400 genotyped donors, approximately 80% were placed in the genetic ancestry cluster associated with self-reported Caucasian donors. Four to six DR-DQ haplotypes were handled as single units for association and clustering, since linkage in the cohort was strong. In an earlier analysis of 500 to 650 of the donors, high-throughput TCR beta sequencing was used to judge whether each TCR beta V gene segment behaved as functional or pseudogenic. Alongside the repertoire data, information on donor age, sex, ethnicity and CMV serostatus was compiled. Every discovery cohort repertoire had been produced on one sequencing platform. A separate validation cohort of 100 to 150 different subjects was used in addition to the roughly 640-subject first cohort. Across around 400 genotyped donors of the cohort, an average of about 240,000 unique TCR beta nucleotide sequences per donor were sequenced, and 15% to 20% of those sequences were non-productive. The T cell repertoires of some 670 subjects were profiled by immunosequencing and related to cytomegalovirus serostatus. An early release covering roughly 640 HLA-typed donors comprised about 300 gigabases of sequencing data and about 90 million unique TCR sequences. In a later genetic analysis, genome-wide SNP genotypes for about three fifths of the roughly 670 donors were used, and that subset was treated as a discovery cohort. The aim of the study was to test whether cataloging public T cell receptors could identify signatures of past pathogen exposure. Both class I and class II loci were covered by HLA typing, at four-digit resolution. The study combined high-throughput TCR immunosequencing, statistical association of individual TCRs with disease status, and machine learning to predict cytomegalovirus infection status.

In total, about 650 healthy bone marrow donors made up the cohort. Cohort members were all nominally healthy when sampled, although unrecorded immune exposures were likely present. The donor was CMV seropositive and belonged to the group of 250 to 350 seropositive cohort members. Every donor gave a peripheral blood sample, and the peripheral blood mononuclear cells from that sample were used for TCR beta sequencing. The Qiagen DNeasy Blood Extraction Kit was used to extract genomic DNA from the blood cell samples. The research as a whole found: It was suggested by the authors that the approach could potentially be generalized to other disease states and immunological phenotypes. A later analysis reported that several top co-occurrence clusters appeared linked to parvovirus B19, influenza, CMV and Epstein-Barr virus. Correlated functional status among segregating V segments might be attributable to linkage disequilibrium, but an unknown experimental factor could not be ruled out. This cohort had only TCR beta chains sequenced, and the lack of alpha or paired-chain data limited which features could be detected. Sequencing depth was assumed to be roughly uniform across donors in the presence/absence analyses, though that assumption may not hold. According to a later analysis, TCR association rates differed among HLA loci, with DRB1 alleles showing the most associated TCRs and HLA-C alleles showing the fewest. When HLA alleles, especially DR and DQ, strongly co-occurred, attributing TCR associations to individual alleles was difficult. While some public TCRs were present in many individuals, most TCR sequences turned up only very rarely across donors. For the cohort, immune exposure information was limited to CMV serostatus. A few of the identified cytomegalovirus-associated TCR beta chains were confirmed in vitro to be specific for cytomegalovirus antigens. A further reported finding was that TCR beta sequences accurately predicted the HLA-A and HLA-B alleles for most subjects in the first cohort. A group of highly shared sequence variants was considered likely to be a technical artifact of the sequencing pipeline. In the study, some 160 TCR beta chains were listed as associated with cytomegalovirus. HLA typing was unavailable for some donors at each locus, so association tests used only the typed subset. An earlier analysis of 450 to 750 of the donors showed that most TCR beta V segments appeared in productive rearrangements either about 90% or about 30% of the time, which broadly matched IMGT annotations. The classifier was reported to diagnose cytomegalovirus status with high specificity and sensitivity in both the original and validation cohorts. At a false discovery rate of 0.05, a later analysis linked around 15,000 TCR beta sequences to specific HLA alleles. The earlier analysis of approximately 590 of the donors excluded around 17 rarely observed V segments, including chromosome 9 orphons, because counts were too low. Some IMGT-functional V segments, including TRBV6-2 and TRBV6-3, could not be told apart with the 87-base-pair reads, so those segments were excluded. V-gene and J-gene trimming of TCR beta chains was associated with a missense DCLRE1C variant in a later genetic analysis, and the association was replicated in an independent cohort. In a later genetic analysis, fewer N-insertions in productive TCRs were reported among donors in an Asian-associated ancestry cluster than the approximately 670-donor mean. A later analysis found that HLA-associated TCR beta chains were more clonally expanded and had lower generation probabilities than equally common non-associated chains. In a later analysis, most CMV-associated TCR beta chains were found to appear HLA-restricted, with HLA associations seemingly driven largely by CMV exposure.

Sequencing was performed on PBMCs. This sequence was found in a woman aged 55-69 years in good health and CMV-seropositive. Rearrangement joined TRBV5-1 to TRBJ2-5; the central 8 bases match TRBD2. The bases are TGCGCCAGCACCCGGGGGGGCCAAGAGACCCAGTACTTC. This is translated as CASTRGGQETQYF.